This note documents a single T cell receptor (beta chain) sequence. The target antigen is unknown. How the authors handled the data: Junction-only sequences without quality scores came from ImmunoSEQ, so filtering differed. Sequenced by immunoSEQ multiplex PCR; TCRdb stores in-frame clones only, minus some. That table is the source of V, J and clone size, and D and trimming were worked out from the DNA. The sample contains approximately 330,000 clones, over 70% of which appear only once. These data are taken from a study of shared clonotypes between healthy human individuals. At the level of the study: The cohort comprised a couple of women and three men. Their ages spanned 18 to 49 years. Every donor yielded three CD4 naive, three CD4 memory, two CD8 naive and one CD8 memory plate. Overall study results and limits: Sampling included only blood; tissue repertoires likely differ.

The TCR sequence derives from a man aged 30 to 45 in good health. Input material: memory CD4+ T cells sorted from blood. Sample subset: CD45RA-negative fraction.

The CDR3, as DNA: TGTGCCAGCAGCATCGGACAGGGGGGCTACACCTTC. This codes for CASSIGQGGYTF. The rearrangement links TRBV6-6 to TRBJ1-2, with TRBD1 matching 9 bases. The germline V gene encodes CDR1 MNHNY and CDR2 SVGAGI (reference sequence). V lost 6 bases, J lost 8 bases, and 4 bases stayed unmatched. This CDR3 spans 12 amino acids.